The entry below describes one TCR beta chain. This clone was picked up many times. What this receptor recognizes is not known. No per-base quality is available; no much larger clone lies one base away. These data belong to a study of metastatic and nonmetastatic thyroid tumors (dated by TCRdb to about 2020). About the study as a whole: The researchers compared repertoires between peripheral blood samples and tumor or nodule tissue samples from patients with malignant or benign thyroid disease.

What the work shows at the level of the full study, not this receptor alone: TCR beta diversity was reported as significantly higher in malignant tumors than in benign nodules, in both blood and tumor samples.

The library was prepared using PCR. The listed sequencing device is Illumina HiSeq 4000. The TCR beta-chain CDR3 region of each patient was profiled by high-throughput sequencing. The paper's processing steps were these. A classifier to discriminate distant-metastatic papillary thyroid cancer patients was built from CDR3 differences across clinicopathological groups. The Shannon index was used to assess repertoire diversity, and the Morisita-Horn index was used to assess tumor-blood repertoire similarity. TCRdb reran the public reads through fastp at Q25 and MiXCR, keeping productive beta chains. V and J calls and clone size were set by TCRdb, not the authors. A total of some 90,000 clones appear in this sample, 8% to 9.5% of them only once. Jointly, the top ten make up 8.8% of the sample. No treatment had been received by any patient before thyroid surgery. Patient clinical samples collected from 2012 to 2018 were retrospectively analysed using T-cell receptor beta sequencing.

In the germline V gene, CDR1 corresponds to SGHNT and CDR2 to YENEEA. The CDR3 covers 15 residues, taking in both the cysteine and the phenylalanine. Solely the CDR3 DNA is kept, with 45 bases framed from the first base. Unmatched junction bases come to 8, with V trimmed by 5 bases and J by 6 bases. The chain uses TRBV11-3 and TRBJ2-2, with 8 bases matching TRBD2. The specimen was blood. This receptor was identified in a female donor with papillary thyroid cancer or a benign thyroid nodule (not recorded which). Some clones in this sample may be carry-over from other donors' samples. The DNA sequence follows: TGTGCCAGCAGCCCCAGGAGCGGGGGCGCCGGGGAGCTGTTTTTT. Protein translation: CASSPRSGGAGELFF.